This T cell receptor beta chain was sequenced during a study of metastatic and nonmetastatic thyroid tumors. Overall study context: The comparison covered peripheral blood and tumor or nodule tissue in malignant and benign thyroid patients.

Findings and limits, study-wide: Reports indicated that malignant thyroid tumors showed significantly higher TCR beta diversity than benign nodules did, in blood and tumor.

The CDR3 loop spans 17 amino acids. Germline V gene data show CDR1 as SGHAT and CDR2 as FQNNGV. After removal of 1 base from V and 4 bases from J, the junction contained 13 bases not matched to a gene. Treatment of any kind had been given to no patient before thyroid surgery. In the case of this clone: Its antigen is unknown.

Via MiXCR, TCRdb re-called the PCR reads. The sample consists of more than 9,500 clones, around 33% of them appearing once. The sequencing input was tumor tissue. The chain links TRBV11-2 to TRBJ2-7; 7 positions agree with TRBD1. This receptor was obtained from a male donor with papillary thyroid cancer or a benign thyroid nodule (not recorded which). Some clones in this sample may be carry-over from other donors' samples. CDR3 protein: CASSLGPPRQGGYEQYF. In nucleotides, the CDR3 is TGTGCCAGCAGCTTAGGACCGCCGCGACAGGGTGGGTACGAGCAGTACTTC. Complete variable domain (other parts from reference TRBV11-2 and TRBJ2-7): EAGVAQSPRYKIIEKRQSVAFWCNPISGHATLYWYQQILGQGPKLLIQFQNNGVVDDSQLPKDRFSAERLKGVDSTLKIQPAKLEDSAVYLCASSLGPPRQGGYEQYFGPGTRLTVT.